The 7 T cell receptor beta chains listed next were all sequenced from one sample in a study of blood T cells in healthy people across ages. A sample-barcoded 5' primer and a J-beta primer mix were used in a second PCR of about 7 to 12 cycles. TCRdb re-derived calls from the 5' RACE reads in MiXCR, one entry per CDR3 protein. The data hold about 1.4 million distinct CDR3 sequences, with 59% observed a single time. Sequencing was done on a sample of blood. The receptors were sampled from a man between 18 and 29 years old in good health.

This sequence joins TRBV5-1 and TRBJ2-7, with D perhaps TRBD2 (6 bases). The CDR3 sequence is 9 residues long. The germline V gene encodes CDR1 SGHRS and CDR2 YFSETQ. For the CDR3, the DNA is TGCGCACGGAGGAGGGGAGAGTACTTC. Translation gives CARRRGEYF. Drawing the rest from reference TRBV5-1 and TRBJ2-7, the complete variable domain is KAGVTQTPRYLIKTRGQQVTLSCSPISGHRSVSWYQQTPGQGLQFLFEYFSETQRNKGNFPGRFSGRQFSNSRSEMNVSTLELGDSALYLCARRRGEYFGPGTRLTVT.

This clonotype turned up a few times. The rearrangement uses TRBV28 and TRBJ2-7; D is uncertain. CDR1 is MDHEN and CDR2 is SYDVKM in the germline V gene. The CDR3 loop spans 14 amino acids. Trimming took 5 bases from V and 7 from J, leaving 18 bases between them. The CDR3 here is CASSPLASAREQYF. The CDR3 DNA sequence: TGTGCCAGCAGTCCCCTCGCCTCTGCGAGGGAGCAGTACTTC.

The chain couples TRBV7-9 to TRBJ2-1, with a possible D match to TRBD1 (5 bases). The CDR3 sequence is 15 residues long. Looked up from germline, CDR1 is SEHNR and CDR2 is FQNEAQ (reference sequence). The germline V and J ends were trimmed by 7 bases and 0 bases, with 13 bases remaining between them. In nucleotides, the CDR3 is TGTGCCAGCAAACCCCAGGGAAGCTCCTACAATGAGCAGTTCTTC. Translation gives CASKPQGSSYNEQFF.

The CDR3 coding sequence is TGTGCCAGCAGCAACTTCATCGATGGCTACACCTTC. The encoded protein is CASSNFIDGYTF. The chain is built from TRBV21-1 and TRBJ1-2. TRBV21-1 is a documented pseudogene. The CDR3 is 12 amino acids.

There are a few counts of this clonotype. The chain couples TRBV11-2 to TRBJ2-7; possibly TRBD1 for D (5 bases). Germline V gene lookup returns CDR1 SGHAT and CDR2 FQNNGV. With 7 bases removed from V and 2 bases from J, the gap between germline ends came to 18 bases. There are 15 residues in the CDR3. This CDR3 is CASTDATVSPYEQYF. The CDR3 nucleotides are TGTGCCAGCACAGACGCGACAGTCTCTCCCTACGAGCAGTACTTC.

The genes are TRBV28 and TRBJ2-3; D possibly uses TRBD1 or TRBD2 (5 bases each). CDR1 and CDR2 from the germline V gene are MDHEN and SYDVKM. This CDR3 region has 18 residues. Trimming removed 2 bases at V and 0 bases at J, with 18 bases between. The CDR3 DNA follows: TGTGCCAGCAGTTTAACAGTGAGGGAAGGGGTCAGCACAGATACGCAGTATTTT. This translates into CASSLTVREGVSTDTQYF. The whole variable domain, filled in from reference TRBV28 and TRBJ2-3, reads DVKVTQSSRYLVKRTGEKVFLECVQDMDHENMFWYRQDPGLGLRLIYFSYDVKMKEKGDIPEGYSVSREKKERFSLILESASTNQTSMYLCASSLTVREGVSTDTQYFGPGTRLTVL.

This chain uses TRBV4-2 with TRBJ1-2; no clear D. V shed 0 bases and J shed 4 bases, with 9 bases lying between them. Looked up from germline, CDR1 is LGHNA and CDR2 is YNFKEQ. The length of the CDR3 is 14 residues. The CDR3 sequence is CASSQDGTVYGYTF. As DNA, the CDR3 is TGTGCCAGCAGCCAAGATGGTACGGTCTATGGCTACACCTTC.